This T cell receptor (beta chain) derives from a study of OX40 agonist ivuxolimab in advanced cancers. Overall study: The drug used for patients, ivuxolimab, was an agonistic anti-OX40 (CD134) antibody.

The CDR3 loop spans 16 amino acids. In germline, CDR1 is SGHVS, CDR2 FQNEAQ. V lost 5 bases to trimming and J lost 2 bases; unmatched junction nucleotides: 10. In the case of this clone: Its antigen is as yet unknown.

Study findings and constraints: Among the nonresponders, some also had low normalized T-cell clonal expansion. Clonal expansion by week 6 occurred in CD4+ and CD8+ blood T cells (at 0.1 to 3.0 mg/kg).

Data came from immunoSEQ multiplex PCR; TCRdb stores just in-frame clones and leaves some out. The sample shows under 140,000 clones, approximately 89% of them seen only once. The J gene is TRBJ2-7, the V gene TRBV7-8; 9 nucleotides line up with TRBD1. The starting material was CD4+ or CD8+ T cells sorted from blood, obtained in a trial of the OX40 agonist ivuxolimab. This receptor was identified in an adult with an advanced solid tumor such as melanoma, head and neck, liver or kidney cancer. The DNA for the CDR3 is TGTGCCAGCAGCCTCCGCCGGGACAGGGCTACCTACGAGCAGTACTTC. It translates to CASSLRRDRATYEQYF.